Below are 28 T cell receptor beta chains sequenced from a single sample in a study of molecular identifiers for immune sequencing clone quantification. One entry per CDR3 protein results from TCRdb running MiXCR on the PCR reads. Of over 600,000 distinct CDR3 sequences in the sample, just under 20% are singletons; the top ten hold about 0.9%. Input material: naive CD8+ T cells from blood, with Jurkat cell RNA spiked in. Subset in this sample: FACS-sorted CD8+CD4-CCR7+CD45RA+ naive T cells. The origin of the receptors is a human donor in good health. Some libraries in this study had Jurkat cell RNA spiked in.

About this clonotype itself: A much larger clone differs by one base, so this may be a read error. The conserved phenylalanine or tryptophan normally closing the CDR3 is absent here, so this likely arose from a read error. CDR3 sequence reads: CASRESRLAQDTQYS. In DNA form, the CDR3 reads TGTGCCAGTAGGGAAAGCCGACTAGCGCAAGATACGCAGTATTCT. The chain joins TRBV2 to TRBJ2-3, with TRBD2 identical over 8 bases. The CDR3 extends over 15 amino acids. V lost 9 bases and J lost 5; bases outside the gene matches: 13. Germline V gene sequence: CDR1 SNHLY, CDR2 FYNNEI.

This clonotype was observed at least ten times. This chain uses TRBV24-1 with TRBJ2-3; maybe TRBD2 (6 bases). CDR1 is KGHDR, CDR2 SFDVKD, per germline. The ends were cut back, 9 bases at V and 3 bases at J, with 18 bases in the middle. This CDR3 is 15 amino acids long. CDR3 region: CATAFGSAVTDTQYF. CDR3 sequence (DNA): TGTGCCACCGCGTTCGGGAGCGCTGTAACAGATACGCAGTATTTT.

In its sample, this clonotype was seen a few times. This chain uses TRBV24-1 with TRBJ2-2; 7 bases are a match to TRBD2. The CDR3 runs 16 residues. Looked up from germline, CDR1 is KGHDR and CDR2 is SFDVKD. The V and J ends lost 4 bases and 3 bases, in that order; junction bases with no gene match: 7. Here the CDR3 reads CATSDPVGGDTGELFF. In DNA, the CDR3 is TGTGCCACCAGTGACCCTGTTGGGGGGGACACCGGGGAGCTGTTTTTT.

This clonotype was found many times. The rearrangement uses TRBV6-5 and TRBJ1-5; D remains unclear. Trimming left V 2 bases short and J 5 bases short, with 7 bases between. Germline V gene lookup returns CDR1 MNHEY and CDR2 SVGAGI. The CDR3 sequence is 13 residues long. The CDR3 DNA follows: TGTGCCAGCAGTTACGCGTATGATCAGCCCCAGCATTTT. Protein product: CASSYAYDQPQHF.

This clonotype was detected many times. V is TRBV19 and J is TRBJ1-5; D is uncertain. This CDR3 comprises 14 residues. V lost 7 bases and J 0 bases, leaving 10 bases between the germline ends. Germline V gene lookup returns CDR1 LNHDA and CDR2 SQIVND (reference sequence). CDR3 in amino acids: CASKIGGSNQPQHF. The CDR3, as DNA: TGTGCCAGTAAAATAGGCGGTAGCAATCAGCCCCAGCATTTT. Full variable domain (remainder filled in from reference TRBV19 and TRBJ1-5): DGGITQSPKYLFRKEGQNVTLSCEQNLNHDAMYWYRQDPGQGLRLIYYSQIVNDFQKGDIAEGYSVSREKKESFPLTVTSAQKNPTAFYLCASKIGGSNQPQHFGDGTRLSIL.

In this sample, this clonotype turned up many times. The CDR3 DNA reads as TGCGCCAGCAGCCCTTTAGGATCCCTGGGCTATATGAATGAGCAGTTCTTC. Protein: CASSPLGSLGYMNEQFF. The chain carries TRBV4-1 and TRBJ2-1; D gene ambiguous. V was cut by 4 bases and J by 7 bases, with 23 bases left in between. Germline-derived CDR1 and CDR2 are MGHRA and YSYEKL. The CDR3 totals 17 residues.

This clonotype has just one count. The J gene is TRBJ1-6, the V gene TRBV19; 7 nucleotides match TRBD1. The CDR3 extends over 14 amino acids. The germline V gene has CDR1 LNHDA and CDR2 SQIVND (reference sequence). V shed 3 bases, J shed 6 bases, and the junction held 2 bases outside the gene matches. The CDR3 region has the DNA TGTGCCAGTAGTATGACAGGGCGTAATTCACCCCTCCACTTT. Its translation: CASSMTGRNSPLHF.

This clonotype was seen many times. This chain connects TRBV24-1 to TRBJ2-7, with D maybe TRBD1 (5 bases). The CDR3 runs to 13 residues. Germline V gives CDR1 KGHDR, CDR2 SFDVKD. Between the trimmed V and J ends, which lost 5 bases and 6 bases, there was a span of 13 bases. The CDR3 is CATSAGRVSEQYF. The CDR3 DNA reads TGTGCCACCAGTGCTGGCAGGGTCAGCGAGCAGTACTTC.

This clonotype was found many times. The J gene is TRBJ2-7, the V gene TRBV4-3; D perhaps matches TRBD1 (7 bases). With 0 bases removed from V and 2 bases from J, the gap between germline ends came to 11 bases. Germline V gene data show CDR1 as LGHNA and CDR2 as YSLEER. The CDR3 extends over 15 amino acids. DNA for the CDR3: TGCGCCAGCAGCCAAGAGTCCAGGGGGGCCTACGAGCAGTACTTC. Translated: CASSQESRGAYEQYF.

In its sample, this clonotype was seen a few times. This chain joins TRBV7-9 and TRBJ2-7, with 7 bases that match TRBD1. The CDR3 has 14 amino acids. V lost 5 bases and J lost 5; bases outside the gene matches: 9. Germline V CDR1 and CDR2: SEHNR, FQNEAQ (reference sequence). The CDR3 is CASSPPTGFDEQYF. For the CDR3, the DNA is TGTGCCAGCAGCCCACCGACAGGGTTCGACGAGCAGTACTTC.

The sample holds a few counts of this clonotype. The chain combines TRBV9 with TRBJ2-2, with 15 bases that match TRBD2. This CDR3 region has 18 residues. J was trimmed by 4 bases and V by 3 bases; bases with no gene match: 7. Per germline, CDR1 SGDLS and CDR2 YYNGEE. CDR3 amino acids: CASSDGLAGGPITGELFF. The CDR3 region has the DNA TGTGCCAGCAGCGATGGACTAGCGGGAGGGCCTATCACCGGGGAGCTGTTTTTT. Based on the CDR3 plus reference TRBV9 and TRBJ2-2, the full variable domain is DSGVTQTPKHLITATGQRVTLRCSPRSGDLSVYWYQQSLDQGLQFLIQYYNGEERAKGNILERFSAQQFPDLHSELNLSSLELGDSALYFCASSDGLAGGPITGELFFGEGSRLTVL.

This clonotype has at least ten counts. The chain employs TRBV5-6 and TRBJ2-7, with D perhaps matching TRBD2 (5 bases). The CDR3 contains 16 residues. V was pared by 3 bases and J by 5 bases, with 21 bases between. Germline CDR1 SGHDT, CDR2 YYEEEE. Here the CDR3 DNA reads TGTGCCAGCAGCTCATGGGTCGGGGTGAAATGGAACGAGCAGTACTTC. Translating gives CASSSWVGVKWNEQYF.

This clonotype showed up many times. The chain combines TRBV5-6 with TRBJ1-1, with 8 bases fitting TRBD1. This CDR3 is 13 amino acids long. The germline V gene has CDR1 SGHDT and CDR2 YYEEEE. V gave up 4 bases and J gave up 7 bases; unmatched junction bases: 6. The CDR3 DNA sequence: TGTGCCAGCAGCATGACAGGGGACCTTGAAGCTTTCTTT. This sequence encodes CASSMTGDLEAFF.

The genes are TRBV4-2 and TRBJ2-3, with TRBD2 matching over 7 bases. Trimming at V came to 0 bases and at J to 3 bases, leaving 6 bases not matched to a gene. CDR1 LGHNA and CDR2 YNFKEQ come from the germline V gene. The CDR3 runs to 16 residues. The CDR3 DNA is TGTGCCAGCAGCCAAGATCACCTCGGGGGGACAGATACGCAGTATTTT. As protein: CASSQDHLGGTDTQYF.

This chain connects TRBV11-3 to TRBJ2-7; the D gene is possibly TRBD2 (6 bases). From germline, CDR1 is SGHNT and CDR2 YENEEA. The CDR3 loop spans 13 amino acids. The V gene lost 4 bases and the J gene lost 5 bases, with 12 bases spanning the gap. The CDR3 is CASSSSPGDEQYF. The CDR3 DNA follows: TGTGCCAGCAGCTCCTCCCCGGGGGACGAGCAGTACTTC.

This clonotype was detected many times. The chain links TRBV4-1 to TRBJ1-5; no reliable D call. CDR3 length: 13 residues. Between the trimmed V and J ends, which lost 0 bases and 7 bases, there was a span of 7 bases. Germline CDR1 and CDR2: MGHRA and YSYEKL. Here the CDR3 DNA reads TGCGCCAGCAGCCAAGATATGGGGCAGCCCCAGCATTTT. Its protein product is CASSQDMGQPQHF.

This clonotype was found many times. The V call is TRBV6-1, the J call TRBJ2-7; 9 bases line up with TRBD1. J gave up 3 bases and V 2 bases, and 5 bases lay outside the gene matches. The CDR3 length is 15 residues. Germline values: CDR1 MNHNS, CDR2 SASEGT. Here the CDR3 reads CASSEMGQGLYEQYF. The CDR3 DNA is TGTGCCAGCAGTGAAATGGGACAGGGTCTCTACGAGCAGTACTTC.

With regard to this clonotype: A much larger clone lies one base from this, so it may be a read error. Given the absence of the conserved phenylalanine or tryptophan at the CDR3 end, a read error is likely. CDR3 loop: CASSSKRGAFGNTIYS. The CDR3 coding sequence is TGTGCCAGCAGTTCTAAGCGGGGGGCCTTCGGAAACACCATATATTCT. The chain combines TRBV28 with TRBJ1-3, with D perhaps TRBD1 (6 bases). The CDR3 is made up of 16 amino acids. The V end was cut by 4 bases, the J end by 4 bases, with 17 bases between. CDR1 and CDR2 (germline): MDHEN, SYDVKM.

There are many counts of this clonotype. V gene TRBV24-1 combines with J gene TRBJ2-3; TRBD1 matches at 12 bases. Per germline, CDR1 KGHDR and CDR2 SFDVKD. J lost 4 bases, V lost 1 base, and 2 bases had no gene match. The CDR3 spans 16 residues. CDR3 in DNA: TGTGCCACCAGTGATTTCGGGACAGGGGGCCCAGATACGCAGTATTTT. Amino acids: CATSDFGTGGPDTQYF.

In its sample, this clonotype was seen many times. The chain combines TRBV7-6 with TRBJ1-2; a weak D match, TRBD1 (6 bases). CDR3 size: 16 residues. The germline CDR1 and CDR2 sequences are SGHVS and FNYEAQ. Trimming pared 2 bases from V and 5 bases from J, leaving 18 bases between. The CDR3 here is CASSLRGEPDGYGYTF. In DNA, the CDR3 is TGTGCCAGCAGCTTAAGGGGGGAGCCTGATGGGTATGGCTACACCTTC. Filled out from reference TRBV7-6 and TRBJ1-2, the complete variable domain reads GAGVSQSPRYKVTKRGQDVALRCDPISGHVSLYWYRQALGQGPEFLTYFNYEAQQDKSGLPNDRFSAERPEGSISTLTIQRTEQRDSAMYRCASSLRGEPDGYGYTFGSGTRLTVV.

This chain connects TRBV16 to TRBJ2-2; D gene ambiguous. Per germline, CDR1 KGHSY and CDR2 FQNENV. The CDR3 extends over 13 amino acids. With 2 bases removed from V and 4 bases from J, the gap between germline ends came to 5 bases. CDR3 loop: CASSQTLTGELFF. The DNA for the CDR3 is TGTGCCAGCAGCCAAACCCTCACCGGGGAGCTGTTTTTT.

The sample holds many counts of this clonotype. J is TRBJ1-4 and V is TRBV4-3, with TRBD1 as a possible D gene (5 bases). The CDR3 contains 17 residues. The germline V and J ends were trimmed by 0 bases and 6 bases, with 17 bases remaining between them. The germline V gene has CDR1 LGHNA and CDR2 YSLEER. The CDR3 DNA reads as TGCGCCAGCAGCCAAGATCGCCAGGGCGGGGCTGATGAAAAACTGTTTTTT. It translates to CASSQDRQGGADEKLFF.

The V gene is TRBV27, the J gene TRBJ1-1; D not certain. Germline assignment: CDR1 MNHEY and CDR2 SMNVEV (reference sequence). This CDR3 is built from 14 residues. The ends were cut back, 5 bases at V and 0 bases at J, with 10 bases in the middle. The CDR3: CASSALGMNTEAFF. DNA of the CDR3: TGTGCCAGCAGTGCCTTAGGAATGAACACTGAAGCTTTCTTT.

The V call is TRBV9, the J call TRBJ2-3; 10 bases fit TRBD2. The CDR3 runs to 16 residues. V lost 3 bases and J lost 1; bases outside the gene matches: 5. Germline V gene lookup returns CDR1 SGDLS and CDR2 YYNGEE. The CDR3 DNA reads as TGTGCCAGCAGCGATAGACTAGCGGGCCGCACAGATACGCAGTATTTT. Amino acid sequence: CASSDRLAGRTDTQYF.

Concerning this clonotype itself: This may be a read error: a much more frequent sequence differs by one nucleotide. The V gene is TRBV11-1, the J gene TRBJ2-2; 14 bases match TRBD2. The CDR3 totals 20 residues. Germline loops: CDR1 SGHAT, CDR2 FQDESV (reference sequence). The CDR3 coding sequence is TGTGCCAGCAGCTTAGAGTCGGGACTAGCGGGAGATAAGGACACCGGGGAGCTGGTTTTT. Protein: CASSLESGLAGDKDTGELVF.

This clonotype was found many times. A junction boundary mismatches the germline segment, possibly from a read error. The rearrangement links TRBV4-2 to TRBJ2-7; 9 nucleotides agree with TRBD2. This CDR3 has 13 residues. Germline V gene data show CDR1 as LGHNA and CDR2 as YNFKEQ. The CDR3 region is CASSQGTSDEGTF. Written as DNA, the CDR3 is TGTGCCAGCAGCCAAGGGACTAGCGACGAAGGAACCTTC.

There are a few counts of this clonotype. The chain links TRBV6-1 to TRBJ1-1; the D gene is possibly TRBD1 (5 bases). V lost 10 bases to trimming and J lost 11 bases, with 20 bases between them. This CDR3 has 12 amino acids. Germline CDR1 is MNHNS and CDR2 is SASEGT. CDR3 nucleotides: TGTGCCACCGCCCAGGGAGATCTTGTCGCTTTCTTT. This encodes CATAQGDLVAFF.

To note about this clonotype: Since a much larger clone is just one base distant, this may be a read error. The CDR3 carries no conserved terminal phenylalanine or tryptophan, so it likely arises from a read error. V and J are TRBV29-1 and TRBJ2-7, with TRBD1 matching over 7 bases. The CDR3 is 13 amino acids. V lost 4 bases and J lost 2; bases outside the gene matches: 5. CDR1 is SQVTM, CDR2 ANQGSEA, per germline. The CDR3 bases are TGCAGCGTTGTTCCCCAGGGGGCCTACGAGCAGTACATC. Protein: CSVVPQGAYEQYI.